This T cell receptor beta chain was observed in a study of T cell repertoires in cytomegalovirus infection. Across the study: Indications of both CMV infection and matching HLA type were provided by public TCR beta signatures. Findings and caveats of the study: CMV carriers having the relevant HLA were flagged by cumulative public TCR beta family frequency. In two of eight donors, the top clonotype was HLA-C-restricted CMV-specific.

Concerning this clonotype: Its antigen remains unknown.

MiXCR was run by TCRdb on the reads, yielding one entry per CDR3 protein. Of 150,000 to 200,000 distinct CDR3 sequences in the sample, roughly 15% were seen once. V lost 5 bases and J lost 4, with 9 bases in between. The CDR3 sequence is 12 residues long. Germline CDR1 and CDR2: SGHTA and FQGNSA. The sequencing input was CD8+ T cells from PBMCs. The chain couples TRBV7-2 to TRBJ2-7; unclear D gene. The sequence derives from a human donor in good health (CMV status not recorded). Some clones in this sample may be carry-over from other donors' samples. The CDR3 spells CASSGPRYEQYF. The CDR3 coding sequence is TGTGCCAGCAGCGGCCCCCGATACGAGCAGTACTTC.